This paragraph covers one T cell receptor (beta chain) sequence. The data stem from a study of blood T cell repertoires in COVID-19. Study background: COVID-19 samples from acute and convalescent phases originated in the United States, Italy and Spain. The cDNA or gDNA used as material had been derived from T cells, B-cell-depleted T cells, or PBMCs.

Germline CDR1 SGHRS, CDR2 YFSETQ. The CDR3 spans 18 residues. V was clipped by 0 bases and J by 3 bases; unmatched bases: 10. The protocol was immunoSEQ multiplex PCR, while the TCRdb copy is restricted to in-frame clones and leaves out a portion. This table has a few hundred thousand clones, 70% to 90% appearing once. Participants were aged about 18 to 90 years, lived in 24 US areas, and enrolled virtually. Either two negative PCRs, clearance, or symptom resolution qualified Cohort 3 donors as recovered. The chain couples TRBV5-1 to TRBJ2-3; 10 bases are a match to TRBD2. This TCR was sampled from a woman under 40 who had recovered from COVID-19. Material: PBMCs or T cells enriched from blood (not recorded which). DNA of the CDR3: TGCGCCAGCAGCTTGGCTAGCGGGGGCGGATGGAAGACAGATACGCAGTATTTT. Protein: CASSLASGGGWKTDTQYF.